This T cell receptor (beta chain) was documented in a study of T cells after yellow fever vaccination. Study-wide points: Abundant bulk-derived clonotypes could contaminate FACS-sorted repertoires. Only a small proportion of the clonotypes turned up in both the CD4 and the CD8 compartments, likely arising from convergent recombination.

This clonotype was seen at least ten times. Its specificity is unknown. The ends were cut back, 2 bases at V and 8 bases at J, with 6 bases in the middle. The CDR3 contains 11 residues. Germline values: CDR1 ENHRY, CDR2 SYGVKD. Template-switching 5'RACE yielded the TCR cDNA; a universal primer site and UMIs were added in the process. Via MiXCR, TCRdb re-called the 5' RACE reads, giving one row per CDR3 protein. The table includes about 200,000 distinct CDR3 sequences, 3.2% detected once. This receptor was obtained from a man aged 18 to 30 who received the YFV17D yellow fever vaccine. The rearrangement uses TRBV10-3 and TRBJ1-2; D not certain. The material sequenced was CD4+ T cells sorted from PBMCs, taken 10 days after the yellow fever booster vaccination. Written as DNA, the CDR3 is TGTGCCATCAGTGAGAACGAGGGCTACACCTTC. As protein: CAISENEGYTF.